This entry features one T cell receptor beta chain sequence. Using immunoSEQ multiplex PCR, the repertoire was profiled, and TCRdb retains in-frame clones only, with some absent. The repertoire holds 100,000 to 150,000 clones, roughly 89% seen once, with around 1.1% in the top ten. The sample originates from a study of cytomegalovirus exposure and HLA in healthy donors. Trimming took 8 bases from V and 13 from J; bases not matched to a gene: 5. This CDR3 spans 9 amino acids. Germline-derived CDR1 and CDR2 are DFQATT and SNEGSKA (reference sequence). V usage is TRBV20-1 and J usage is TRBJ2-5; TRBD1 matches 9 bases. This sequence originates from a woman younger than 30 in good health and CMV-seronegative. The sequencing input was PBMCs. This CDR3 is CSPPGQGYF. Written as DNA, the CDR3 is TGCAGTCCTCCGGGACAGGGGTACTTC.